The 31 T cell receptor beta chains listed next were all sequenced from one sample in a study of T cell repertoires in cytomegalovirus infection. TCRdb reprocessed the reads with MiXCR, giving one entry per CDR3 protein. The data hold hundreds of thousands of distinct CDR3 sequences, with 15% to 20% observed a single time. Source material: PBMCs. The receptors were gathered from a human donor in good health (CMV status not recorded). Some clones in this sample may be carry-over from other donors' samples.

This clonotype has a count of ten or more. The chain employs TRBV11-2 and TRBJ1-1; 7 bases are shared with TRBD1. This CDR3 comprises 15 residues. The junction had 7 bases not matched to a gene; V was cut back by 5 bases and J by 1 base. CDR1 is SGHAT and CDR2 is FQNNGV in the germline V gene. The chain's CDR3 is CASSRIRGGNTEAFF. The CDR3, as DNA: TGTGCCAGCAGCCGCATCAGGGGGGGGAACACTGAAGCTTTCTTT.

The table lists this clonotype with many counts. This rearrangement joins TRBV7-2 to TRBJ2-1, with a tentative D call TRBD2 (6 bases). Trimming took off 3 bases at V and 10 bases at J, with 13 bases between the two ends. The CDR3 covers 13 residues. Germline V gene data show CDR1 as SGHTA and CDR2 as FQGNSA. CDR3 in DNA: TGTGCCAGCAGCTTCGAACGGAGGGGCGAGCAGTTCTTC. Its protein is CASSFERRGEQFF.

In the case of this clonotype: The junction shows a germline mismatch at one end, possibly a read error. The chain has TRBV2 and TRBJ2-7; perhaps TRBD1 as D (6 bases). The CDR3 covers 16 residues. Per the germline V gene, CDR1 is SNHLY and CDR2 is FYNNEI. In nucleotides, the CDR3 is TGTGTCAGCAGTGGGTTCCCGGGACAATCCCTCTACGAGCAGTACTTC. Translating it yields CVSSGFPGQSLYEQYF.

The chain joins TRBV2 to TRBJ1-2; D is unclear. This CDR3 contains 14 residues. Trimming shortened V by 2 bases and J by 1 base, and 8 bases separated the two germline ends. In germline, CDR1 is SNHLY, CDR2 FYNNEI. CDR3 loop: CASSEYAVNYGYTF. Here the CDR3 DNA reads TGTGCCAGCAGTGAATATGCAGTTAACTATGGCTACACCTTC.

The chain has TRBV20-1 and TRBJ2-7; D possibly corresponds to TRBD1 (6 bases). The germline V and J ends were trimmed by 3 bases and 3 bases, with 15 bases remaining between them. From germline, CDR1 is DFQATT and CDR2 SNEGSKA (reference sequence). The CDR3 loop spans 14 amino acids. The CDR3 nucleotides read TGCAGTGCTAGTACCGGGACACATCACTACGAGCAGTACTTC. Translated, it gives CSASTGTHHYEQYF.

The chain joins TRBV10-3 to TRBJ2-3, with unresolved D. The CDR3 has 13 amino acids. Germline CDR1 is ENHRY and CDR2 is SYGVKD. V lost 0 bases and J 9 bases, leaving 10 bases between the germline ends. The CDR3 DNA is TGTGCCATCAGTGAGTCACTCATAGGGACGCAGTATTTT. The encoded protein is CAISESLIGTQYF.

This clonotype was observed at least ten times. This chain joins TRBV7-2 and TRBJ1-1, with D uncertain. Trimming stripped 2 bases from V and 0 bases from J, with 7 bases between. The CDR3 contains 14 residues. CDR1 and CDR2 (germline): SGHTA, FQGNSA. The CDR3 DNA follows: TGTGCCAGCAGCTTATATTTGGTGAACACTGAAGCTTTCTTT. It yields the protein CASSLYLVNTEAFF.

This clonotype was seen many times. The V gene is TRBV7-8, the J gene TRBJ1-6, with a tentative D call TRBD1 (6 bases). Germline CDR1 SGHVS, CDR2 FQNEAQ. This CDR3 is built from 15 residues. V shed 2 bases and J shed 9 bases, with 14 bases lying between them. The CDR3 is CASSLLRGGSSPLHF. Written as DNA, the CDR3 is TGTGCCAGCAGCTTACTCAGGGGCGGTAGTTCACCCCTCCACTTT.

This clonotype showed up just once. The rearrangement links TRBV11-1 to TRBJ1-2; 7 positions match TRBD1. This CDR3 comprises 16 residues. Unmatched junction bases numbered 7, after V lost 2 bases and J lost 1 base. Germline CDR1 reads SGHAT; CDR2 reads FQDESV (reference sequence). CDR3 sequence (DNA): TGTGCCAGCAGCTTAAGTTCGGGACAGCATAACTATGGCTACACCTTC. As protein: CASSLSSGQHNYGYTF.

This clonotype was picked up a small number of times. The chain carries TRBV6-4 and TRBJ1-6; D might be TRBD1 (6 bases). This CDR3 comprises 14 residues. Trimming pared 2 bases from V and 5 bases from J, leaving 7 bases between. Germline values: CDR1 MRHNA, CDR2 SNTAGT. In DNA, the CDR3 is TGTGCCAGCAGTGACAAGGGGGATAATTCACCCCTCCACTTT. Amino acids: CASSDKGDNSPLHF.

This clonotype was seen ten or more times. The rearrangement links TRBV6-1 to TRBJ1-2; weak D call: TRBD1 (5 bases). The CDR3 totals 14 residues. The germline V gene has CDR1 MNHNS and CDR2 SASEGT. V was clipped by 6 bases and J by 5 bases, with 16 bases between them. CDR3 DNA: TGTGCCAGCAGCAGGGTTGGCGGAACGTATGGCTACACCTTC. Translating it yields CASSRVGGTYGYTF.

The gene calls are TRBV27 and TRBJ2-7, with 13 bases that match TRBD2. The V segment lost 5 bases and the J segment 2 bases; nucleotides outside the gene matches: 6. This CDR3 is built from 16 residues. The germline gives CDR1 MNHEY, CDR2 SMNVEV (reference sequence). The CDR3 loop reads CASSPGTSGNTYEQYF. In DNA, the CDR3 is TGTGCCAGCAGTCCGGGGACTAGCGGGAACACCTACGAGCAGTACTTC.

This clonotype appeared a few times. This chain links TRBV12-3 or TRBV12-4 with TRBJ2-7; D is possibly TRBD2 (6 bases). The V and J ends lost 5 bases and 3 bases respectively, with 14 bases between them. CDR3 length equals 14 residues. In DNA form, the CDR3 reads TGTGCCAGCAGTCGGGACCGGAGGGGCTACGAGCAGTACTTC. Residues: CASSRDRRGYEQYF.

V and J are TRBV19 and TRBJ2-5; D is unclear. The germline gives CDR1 LNHDA, CDR2 SQIVND (reference sequence). V lost 1 base, J lost 5 bases, and 8 bases lay in between. The length of the CDR3 is 13 residues. The CDR3 spells CASSIGVGETQYF. The CDR3 DNA sequence: TGTGCCAGTAGTATAGGGGTTGGGGAGACCCAGTACTTC.

This chain joins TRBV6-2 or TRBV6-3 and TRBJ2-1, with D unclear. The germline V gene has CDR1 MNHEY and CDR2 SVGEGT. The CDR3 spans 15 residues. V lost 2 bases, J lost 4 bases, and 12 bases lay in between. The CDR3: CASSYRLSGYNEQFF. CDR3 sequence (DNA): TGTGCCAGCAGTTACCGTCTATCGGGTTACAATGAGCAGTTCTTC.

The J gene is TRBJ2-5, the V gene TRBV7-8, with a possible D match to TRBD2 (5 bases). The CDR3 has 15 amino acids. The V end lost 1 base, the J end lost 0 bases, and 9 bases lay between the germline ends. The germline V gene encodes CDR1 SGHVS and CDR2 FQNEAQ. The CDR3 bases are TGTGCCAGCAGCTTAGTTTGGGAGTACCAAGAGACCCAGTACTTC. Translated: CASSLVWEYQETQYF.

The V gene is TRBV19, the J gene TRBJ1-5, with TRBD1 identical over 10 bases. The CDR3 totals 15 residues. J lost 2 bases, V lost 6 bases, and 4 bases had no gene match. CDR1 is LNHDA and CDR2 is SQIVND in the germline V gene (reference sequence). The CDR3 bases are TGTGCCAGTAGAAGACAGGGGGCCGGCAATCAGCCCCAGCATTTT. The encoded protein is CASRRQGAGNQPQHF. The variable domain in full, completed from reference TRBV19 and TRBJ1-5, reads DGGITQSPKYLFRKEGQNVTLSCEQNLNHDAMYWYRQDPGQGLRLIYYSQIVNDFQKGDIAEGYSVSREKKESFPLTVTSAQKNPTAFYLCASRRQGAGNQPQHFGDGTRLSIL.

On this clonotype itself: A read error may be the cause here, since a much bigger clone is one base away. The conserved closing phenylalanine or tryptophan is absent in this CDR3, likely reflecting a read error. CDR3 DNA sequence: TGTGCCAGCTCGTCCCAGAGGGTGGAAAGCAACGGTCAGCCCCAGCATTCT. Its translation: CASSSQRVESNGQPQHS. V is TRBV18 and J is TRBJ1-5; D is unresolved. The length of the CDR3 is 17 residues. Trimming stripped 6 bases from V and 6 bases from J, with 24 bases between. Germline assignment: CDR1 KGHSH and CDR2 LQKENI.

This clonotype appeared many times. The J gene is TRBJ2-4, the V gene TRBV6-1; no definite D call. The V gene lost 2 bases and the J gene lost 1 base, with 15 bases spanning the gap. The germline CDR1 and CDR2 sequences are MNHNS and SASEGT. This CDR3 contains 17 residues. The CDR3 spells CASSEIYGNRAKNIQYF. The CDR3 bases are TGTGCCAGCAGTGAAATCTACGGAAATCGGGCCAAAAACATTCAGTACTTC.

The chain has TRBV6-1 and TRBJ1-2; D might be TRBD1 (6 bases). V was clipped by 1 base and J by 5 bases, with 14 bases between them. CDR1 and CDR2 (germline): MNHNS, SASEGT. This CDR3 contains 15 residues. This CDR3 is CASSEEDTGIYGYTF. In DNA, the CDR3 is TGTGCCAGCAGTGAAGAAGACACAGGGATATATGGCTACACCTTC.

CDR3 bases: TGTGCCAGCAGCTTGGGCGGGACAGGCTCTAGCTATGGCTACACCTTC. Protein: CASSLGGTGSSYGYTF. The chain has TRBV7-8 and TRBJ1-2; 8 bases fit TRBD1. CDR3 length: 16 amino acids. The ends lost 3 bases at V and 4 bases at J; junction bases unmatched: 10. Germline CDR1 and CDR2: SGHVS and FQNEAQ.

The chain links TRBV3-1 to TRBJ2-5; possibly TRBD2 for D (6 bases). The CDR3 spans 13 residues. V lost 5 bases to trimming and J lost 4 bases, with 11 bases between them. Germline V gene sequence: CDR1 LGHDT, CDR2 YNNKEL (reference sequence). CDR3 DNA sequence: TGTGCCAGCAGCTACGGGGGACCAGAGACCCAGTACTTC. It translates to CASSYGGPETQYF.

This clonotype was counted many times. The chain couples TRBV7-2 to TRBJ2-3; D remains ambiguous. The V end lost 5 bases, the J end lost 0 bases, and 9 bases lay between the germline ends. Per germline, CDR1 SGHTA and CDR2 FQGNSA. The CDR3 is 14 amino acids. The DNA for the CDR3 is TGTGCCAGCAGCCCCCTGCCTAGCACAGATACGCAGTATTTT. Translated: CASSPLPSTDTQYF.

This clonotype has a count of ten or more. The chain recombines TRBV7-6 with TRBJ2-1, with 10 positions matching TRBD2. The germline gives CDR1 SGHVS, CDR2 FNYEAQ. This CDR3 has 17 amino acids. After removal of 3 bases from V and 9 bases from J, the junction contained 14 bases not matched to a gene. CDR3 sequence (DNA): TGTGCCAGCAGCTTGAGATTGAGCGGGAGGGCCTATCGTGAGCAGTTCTTC. Translated, it gives CASSLRLSGRAYREQFF.

This chain uses TRBV7-8 with TRBJ2-1; D is possibly TRBD1 (5 bases). Between the trimmed V and J ends, which lost 5 bases and 4 bases, there was a span of 15 bases. CDR1 SGHVS and CDR2 FQNEAQ come from the germline V gene. CDR3 size: 15 residues. DNA for the CDR3: TGTGCCAGCAGCCCCCGGAACAGGCTTTACAATGAGCAGTTCTTC. Protein: CASSPRNRLYNEQFF.

The J gene is TRBJ2-1, the V gene TRBV7-2, with 10 bases matching TRBD1. Germline V gene data show CDR1 as SGHTA and CDR2 as FQGNSA. The V and J ends lost 6 bases and 9 bases, in that order; junction bases with no gene match: 17. CDR3 length: 17 residues. The CDR3 DNA sequence: TGTGCCAGCAGACACGAGCCAGCGGGACAGGGGAGAGGTGAGCAGTTCTTC. It translates to CASRHEPAGQGRGEQFF.

This clonotype was counted a few times. The gene calls are TRBV2 and TRBJ1-1; D gene ambiguous. The V gene's germline CDR1 is SNHLY and CDR2 FYNNEI. The CDR3 consists of 14 residues. Trimming took 2 bases from V and 3 from J, leaving 10 bases between them. CDR3 amino acids: CASSEYGQDTEAFF. In nucleotides, the CDR3 is TGTGCCAGCAGTGAATACGGCCAGGACACTGAAGCTTTCTTT.

This chain links TRBV3-1 with TRBJ2-1, with TRBD2 matching 9 bases. CDR1 and CDR2 from the germline V gene are LGHDT and YNNKEL (reference sequence). V shed 1 base and J 6 bases; nucleotides not matched to a gene: 7. CDR3 size: 16 residues. CDR3 protein: CASSQVPAGGGNEQFF. CDR3 coding DNA: TGTGCCAGCAGCCAAGTACCAGCGGGGGGAGGCAATGAGCAGTTCTTC.

This rearrangement joins TRBV18 to TRBJ2-1; D might be TRBD1 (6 bases). Deletions cut 2 bases from V and 8 bases from J, with 10 bases between. Germline CDR1 and CDR2: KGHSH and LQKENI. The CDR3 runs 13 residues. CDR3 sequence: CASSPLQGYEQFF. The CDR3 nucleotides read TGTGCCAGCTCACCATTACAGGGCTATGAGCAGTTCTTC.

This clonotype was seen repeatedly, ten times or more. The chain couples TRBV7-9 to TRBJ1-5, with TRBD1 matching 12 bases. The ends lost 1 base at V and 5 bases at J; junction bases unmatched: 6. The CDR3 has 17 residues. Germline CDR1 reads SEHNR; CDR2 reads FQNEAQ (reference sequence). Written as DNA, the CDR3 is TGTGCCAGCAGCTTAGGCCCGGGACAGGGGGCGGATCAGCCCCAGCATTTT. As protein: CASSLGPGQGADQPQHF.

The genes are TRBV3-1 and TRBJ2-1, with TRBD2 as a possible D gene (7 bases). Germline loops: CDR1 LGHDT, CDR2 YNNKEL (reference sequence). The CDR3 sequence is 14 residues long. Trimming took off 6 bases at V and 4 bases at J, with 13 bases between the two ends. This CDR3 reads CASSHRGGYNEQFF. As DNA, the CDR3 is TGTGCCAGCAGTCATAGGGGGGGGTACAATGAGCAGTTCTTC.